This passage covers 24 T cell receptor beta chains from one sample sequenced in a study of cytotoxic CD8 clonotypes in ibrutinib-treated CLL. Repertoires were generated with immunoSEQ multiplex PCR, while TCRdb's copy carries only in-frame clones and drops some. The sample holds under 200,000 clones, roughly 80% seen once. This sample comprised PBMCs, obtained after 12 months of ibrutinib treatment. The receptors derive from a human donor with chronic lymphocytic leukemia.

V gene TRBV9 combines with J gene TRBJ2-5; 8 bases line up with TRBD1. The junction had 11 bases not matched to a gene; V was cut back by 0 bases and J by 4 bases. Per germline, CDR1 SGDLS and CDR2 YYNGEE. The CDR3 contains 17 residues. The CDR3 coding sequence is TGTGCCAGCAGCGTAGGGTGGAGGGCAGGGGGCTCAGAGACCCAGTACTTC. Amino acids: CASSVGWRAGGSETQYF.

This CDR3 reads CASSQVSGGGPTDTQYF. The CDR3 nucleotides read TGCGCCAGCAGCCAAGTGAGCGGGGGGGGTCCGACAGATACGCAGTATTTT. The gene calls are TRBV4-3 and TRBJ2-3, with 10 bases lining up with TRBD2. The germline CDR1 and CDR2 sequences are LGHNA and YSLEER. The V segment lost 1 base and the J segment 3 bases; nucleotides outside the gene matches: 7. The CDR3 runs to 17 residues.

The CDR3 bases are TGTGCCAGCAGCTCAAGGACAGGTTTTAATGAAAAACTGTTTTTT. Its translation: CASSSRTGFNEKLFF. The chain links TRBV11-2 to TRBJ1-4; 7 nucleotides agree with TRBD1. After removal of 4 bases from V and 4 bases from J, the junction contained 6 bases not matched to a gene. CDR3 length equals 15 residues. Germline V gene data show CDR1 as SGHAT and CDR2 as FQNNGV.

The V and J genes are TRBV11-2 and TRBJ2-5; TRBD1 aligns across 9 bases. V shed 5 bases, J shed 1 base, and the junction held 2 bases outside the gene matches. Germline V gene sequence: CDR1 SGHAT, CDR2 FQNNGV. This CDR3 region has 14 residues. The CDR3 reads CASSLQGAQETQYF. The CDR3 coding sequence is TGTGCCAGCAGCCTACAGGGGGCCCAAGAGACCCAGTACTTC.

This clone was detected once. This sequence joins TRBV29-1 and TRBJ2-1; D unclear. Trimming removed 8 bases from V and 12 bases from J, with 8 bases in between. The CDR3 extends over 8 amino acids. The germline V gene has CDR1 SQVTM and CDR2 ANQGSEA. The CDR3 DNA sequence: TGCAGCATCGAAGGGCAGTTCTTC. Translation gives CSIEGQFF.

As DNA, the CDR3 is TGCGCCAGCAGCTACACGGGACAGGGGATAAACGAGCAGTACTTC. Protein: CASSYTGQGINEQYF. This sequence joins TRBV4-1 and TRBJ2-7; 10 nucleotides agree with TRBD1. This CDR3 contains 15 residues. Germline values: CDR1 MGHRA, CDR2 YSYEKL. The trim removed 5 bases at V and 5 bases at J, leaving 9 bases unmatched.

This chain joins TRBV19 and TRBJ2-7; D remains ambiguous. Trimming shortened V by 3 bases and J by 0 bases, and 6 bases separated the two germline ends. CDR3 length: 13 amino acids. Germline V gene sequence: CDR1 LNHDA, CDR2 SQIVND (reference sequence). The CDR3 bases are TGTGCCAGTAGTATTGACTTCTCCTACGAGCAGTACTTC. Translation: CASSIDFSYEQYF.

V is TRBV19 and J is TRBJ1-2; no clear D. Trimming left V 5 bases short and J 6 bases short, with 19 bases between. Germline values: CDR1 LNHDA, CDR2 SQIVND (reference sequence). The CDR3 spans 15 residues. The CDR3 DNA reads as TGTGCCAGTAGTCCTAGTGTGTCATTCCAGGATGGCTACACCTTC. Translating it yields CASSPSVSFQDGYTF.

V gene TRBV9 combines with J gene TRBJ2-7; TRBD2 agrees at 8 bases. The CDR3 sequence is 15 residues long. V dropped 1 base and J dropped 6; count of bases not matched to a gene: 9. Germline assignment: CDR1 SGDLS and CDR2 YYNGEE. The CDR3 region is CASSVSSGGRGEQYF. CDR3 coding DNA: TGTGCCAGCAGCGTATCGAGCGGGGGCAGGGGCGAGCAGTACTTC.

The gene calls are TRBV29-1 and TRBJ1-1; 12 bases match TRBD1. The CDR3 has 17 residues. V was pared by 6 bases and J by 0 bases, with 11 bases of the junction left unmatched. Germline CDR1 is SQVTM and CDR2 is ANQGSEA. In DNA, the CDR3 is TGCAGCGTGGGAAGGGTTGGGACAGGGGGCTTGAACACTGAAGCTTTCTTT. Its protein is CSVGRVGTGGLNTEAFF.

This clone was counted only a few times. CDR3 protein: CAISYEPGLQTDTQYF. The CDR3 DNA reads as TGTGCCATCAGTTACGAACCGGGACTTCAAACAGATACGCAGTATTTT. The chain recombines TRBV10-3 with TRBJ2-3; a weak D match, TRBD2 (6 bases). In germline, CDR1 is ENHRY, CDR2 SYGVKD. The CDR3 contains 16 residues. V shed 5 bases and J shed 3 bases, with 18 bases lying between them.

The V call is TRBV2, the J call TRBJ2-3, with 12 positions matching TRBD2. This CDR3 comprises 15 residues. Germline V CDR1 and CDR2: SNHLY, FYNNEI. The ends lost 5 bases at V and 5 bases at J; junction bases unmatched: 5. CDR3 sequence: CASSLAGGPGDTQYF. CDR3 nucleotides: TGTGCCAGCAGTCTAGCGGGAGGGCCAGGAGATACGCAGTATTTT.

This clone is a singleton in its sample. This chain joins TRBV7-8 and TRBJ1-1; D is unresolved. The germline V and J ends were trimmed by 6 bases and 0 bases, with 8 bases remaining between them. This CDR3 spans 13 amino acids. Germline loops: CDR1 SGHVS, CDR2 FQNEAQ. The CDR3 protein is CASRGEMNTEAFF. The CDR3 DNA sequence: TGTGCCAGCAGGGGAGAAATGAACACTGAAGCTTTCTTT.

The chain joins TRBV4-2 to TRBJ2-7; maybe TRBD2 (5 bases). V dropped 4 bases and J dropped 4 bases, with 17 bases sitting between them. The CDR3 is 15 residues long. Per germline, CDR1 LGHNA and CDR2 YNFKEQ. In nucleotides, the CDR3 is TGTGCCAGCAGCCCCCCGGGCTCGGGGATATACGAGCAGTACTTC. This encodes CASSPPGSGIYEQYF.

This clone was seen just once. J is TRBJ2-3 and V is TRBV7-9, with 7 bases lining up with TRBD1. V was pared by 5 bases and J by 1 base, with 3 bases of the junction left unmatched. The CDR3 runs 14 residues. Germline V gives CDR1 SEHNR, CDR2 FQNEAQ (reference sequence). For the CDR3, the DNA is TGTGCCAGCAGCATAACAGGGGGCACAGATACGCAGTATTTT. It translates to CASSITGGTDTQYF. The complete variable domain, with remaining parts taken from reference TRBV7-9 and TRBJ2-3, reads DTGVSQNPRHKITKRGQNVTFRCDPISEHNRLYWYRQTLGQGPEFLTYFQNEAQLEKSRLLSDRFSAERPKGSFSTLEIQRTEQGDSAMYLCASSITGGTDTQYFGPGTRLTVL.

This clone occurred a few times. The same CDR3 can be traced to other DNA sequences in this sample. The chain couples TRBV5-6 to TRBJ2-3, with D possibly matching TRBD2 (6 bases). V lost 4 bases, J lost 0 bases, and 12 bases lay in between. The CDR3 sequence is 15 residues long. Germline CDR1 SGHDT, CDR2 YYEEEE. The DNA of the CDR3 is TGTGCCAGCAGCCTAGGACGGGGGAGCACAGATACGCAGTATTTT. It encodes CASSLGRGSTDTQYF.

V is TRBV14 and J is TRBJ2-3; TRBD2 matches 9 bases. This CDR3 region has 15 residues. Per the germline V gene, CDR1 is SGHDN and CDR2 is FVKESK. The ends lost 4 bases at V and 6 bases at J; junction bases unmatched: 8. The CDR3 spells CASSRKLAGTDTQYF. CDR3 DNA sequence: TGTGCCAGCAGCCGAAAACTAGCGGGTACGGATACGCAGTATTTT.

The rearrangement joins TRBV11-2 to TRBJ1-1; D is undetermined. Germline V gene lookup returns CDR1 SGHAT and CDR2 FQNNGV. The CDR3 is 15 residues long. With 3 bases removed from V and 1 base from J, the gap between germline ends came to 12 bases. The CDR3 DNA follows: TGTGCCAGCAGCTTGTCAGTGCCATCGAACACTGAAGCTTTCTTT. Its translation: CASSLSVPSNTEAFF.

The chain uses TRBV5-6 and TRBJ2-7; no definite D call. CDR3 length equals 11 residues. CDR1 and CDR2 from the germline V gene are SGHDT and YYEEEE. Trimming stripped 3 bases from V and 6 bases from J, with 7 bases between. The CDR3 sequence: CASSYLGEQYF. The CDR3 DNA reads as TGTGCCAGCAGCTACCTCGGCGAGCAGTACTTC.

The V and J genes are TRBV5-6 and TRBJ2-3; the D is unclear. The CDR3 is 15 residues long. V was shortened by 0 bases and J by 2 bases, with 10 bases between the two germline ends. Germline CDR1 and CDR2: SGHDT and YYEEEE. CDR3 nucleotides: TGTGCCAGCAGCTTGGTATCGCGGCCCACAGATACGCAGTATTTT. It specifies CASSLVSRPTDTQYF.

This clone was seen more than once but under ten times. V usage is TRBV4-3 and J usage is TRBJ2-7, with a possible D match to TRBD1 (6 bases). Germline V gene sequence: CDR1 LGHNA, CDR2 YSLEER. CDR3 length: 14 residues. V was clipped by 4 bases and J by 0 bases, with 10 bases between them. The CDR3 DNA reads TGCGCCAGCAGCCCAGGGGCCAACTCCTACGAGCAGTACTTC. Amino acids: CASSPGANSYEQYF.

The V and J genes are TRBV5-6 and TRBJ1-5, with 9 positions matching TRBD1. The CDR3 consists of 15 residues. Germline V CDR1 and CDR2: SGHDT, YYEEEE. The junction had 8 bases not matched to a gene; V was cut back by 2 bases and J by 8 bases. CDR3 bases: TGTGCCAGCAGCTTCCGGGACAGGGTCCTTGAGCCCCAGCATTTT. This sequence encodes CASSFRDRVLEPQHF.

The V call is TRBV5-5, the J call TRBJ1-2; D unresolved. Trimming pared 3 bases from V and 2 bases from J, leaving 11 bases between. The CDR3 loop spans 14 amino acids. CDR1 and CDR2 (germline): SGHKS, YYEKEE (reference sequence). CDR3 bases: TGTGCCAGCAGCTCAGACCCGCGGAACTATGGCTACACCTTC. As protein: CASSSDPRNYGYTF.

The count of this clone is one. The chain couples TRBV6-5 to TRBJ1-2, with 7 nucleotides matching TRBD1. Germline V gene sequence: CDR1 MNHEY, CDR2 SVGAGI. The ends lost 5 bases at V and 2 bases at J; junction bases unmatched: 5. The CDR3 has 14 amino acids. CDR3 sequence reads: CASSRDRDNYGYTF. The DNA of the CDR3 is TGTGCCAGCAGTCGGGACAGAGACAACTATGGCTACACCTTC.